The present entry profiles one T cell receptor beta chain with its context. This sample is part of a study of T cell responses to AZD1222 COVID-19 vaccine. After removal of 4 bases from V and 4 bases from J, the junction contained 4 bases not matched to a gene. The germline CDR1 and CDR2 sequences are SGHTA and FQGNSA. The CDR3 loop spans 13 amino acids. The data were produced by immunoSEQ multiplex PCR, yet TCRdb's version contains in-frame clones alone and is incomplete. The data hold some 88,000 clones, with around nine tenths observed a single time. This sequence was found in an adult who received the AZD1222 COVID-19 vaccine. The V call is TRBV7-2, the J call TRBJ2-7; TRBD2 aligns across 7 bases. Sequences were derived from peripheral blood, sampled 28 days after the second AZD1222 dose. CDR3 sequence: CASSSPGGYEQYF. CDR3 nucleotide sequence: TGTGCCAGCAGCTCGCCCGGGGGGTACGAGCAGTACTTC.